One sample yielded the 8 T cell receptor beta chains listed below, sequenced in a study of human T cells and chemical hapten exposure. MiXCR, applied by TCRdb to the RACE reads, yields one record per CDR3 protein. Of tens of thousands of distinct CDR3 sequences in the sample, about 7% were seen once. Regarding time point: pre-sensitization, week 0. Documented treatment: therapeutic diphenylcyclopropenone sensitization with weekly scalp DPC. The input for sequencing was whole blood, taken in connection with sensitization to the hapten diphenylcyclopropenone (DPC). Receptor source: a woman aged 25 to 39 with alopecia areata. Some clones in this sample may be carry-over from other donors' samples.

This clonotype was picked up many times. The chain couples TRBV27 to TRBJ1-3; possible D gene TRBD1, 6 bases. Deletions cut 8 bases from V and 4 bases from J, with 18 bases between. Germline V lookup: CDR1 MNHEY, CDR2 SMNVEV (reference sequence). This CDR3 spans 15 amino acids. The CDR3: CASPRWADRGNTIYF. The CDR3 DNA is TGTGCCAGCCCCAGGTGGGCGGACAGAGGAAACACCATATATTTT.

This clonotype appeared a few times. The chain employs TRBV30 and TRBJ2-7, with D perhaps TRBD1 or TRBD2 (6 bases each). Germline CDR1 GTSNPN, CDR2 SVGIG (reference sequence). Trimming shortened V by 1 base and J by 4 bases, and 14 bases separated the two germline ends. The CDR3 loop spans 14 amino acids. Here the CDR3 reads CAWSATGAGYEQYF. The CDR3 DNA reads as TGTGCCTGGAGTGCGACAGGTGCGGGGTACGAGCAGTACTTC.

The chain carries TRBV27 and TRBJ1-4; tentative D call: TRBD1 (5 bases). Deletions cut 5 bases from V and 7 bases from J, with 20 bases between. This CDR3 region has 16 residues. The germline V gene encodes CDR1 MNHEY and CDR2 SMNVEV (reference sequence). This CDR3 is CASSPSVPGGVEKLFF. In DNA, the CDR3 is TGTGCCAGCAGTCCCTCCGTACCCGGGGGGGTTGAAAAACTGTTTTTT.

There are a few counts of this clonotype. V usage is TRBV18 and J usage is TRBJ1-1; D gene uncertain. CDR3 length: 16 residues. Looked up from germline, CDR1 is KGHSH and CDR2 is LQKENI. V was cut by 3 bases and J by 2 bases, with 16 bases left in between. CDR3 sequence (DNA): TGTGCCAGCTCACCGTCCTGGCAGGCTGACAACACTGAAGCTTTCTTT. It is translated as CASSPSWQADNTEAFF.

This clonotype was seen many times. The chain couples TRBV7-2 to TRBJ2-1; TRBD1 or TRBD2 may be the D gene (5 bases each). This CDR3 spans 13 amino acids. Germline CDR1 is SGHTA and CDR2 is FQGNSA. Trimming removed 3 bases from V and 7 bases from J, with 10 bases in between. CDR3 in amino acids: CASSFTGRNEQFF. The CDR3 DNA reads as TGTGCCAGCAGCTTTACGGGGCGGAATGAGCAGTTCTTC.

Ten or more counts support this clonotype. The chain uses TRBV18 and TRBJ1-1; no firm D call. V lost 0 bases and J lost 4, with 9 bases in between. The CDR3 has 14 amino acids. In germline, CDR1 is KGHSH, CDR2 LQKENI. CDR3 sequence reads: CASSPPGVRTEAFF. The CDR3 region has the DNA TGTGCCAGCTCACCACCCGGGGTACGCACTGAAGCTTTCTTT.

This clonotype was recorded once. A junction end diverges from the germline sequence, so it may reflect a read error. The chain employs TRBV3-1 and TRBJ1-2; 8 positions agree with TRBD1. The length of the CDR3 is 15 residues. Germline V lookup: CDR1 LGHDT, CDR2 YNNKEL (reference sequence). The CDR3 nucleotides read TGTGCCAGCAGCCAAGAGAACAGGGGGAACTATGGCGACACCTTC. Amino acid sequence: CASSQENRGNYGDTF.

This clonotype was counted at least ten times. The rearrangement uses TRBV5-1 and TRBJ1-2; D gene uncertain. The germline V gene has CDR1 SGHRS and CDR2 YFSETQ. The V and J ends lost 1 base and 2 bases respectively, with 9 bases between them. This CDR3 has 14 amino acids. The CDR3 coding sequence is TGCGCCAGCAGCTTGCCAGATCCGAACTATGGCTACACCTTC. Protein product: CASSLPDPNYGYTF. Full variable domain (remainder filled in from reference TRBV5-1 and TRBJ1-2): KAGVTQTPRYLIKTRGQQVTLSCSPISGHRSVSWYQQTPGQGLQFLFEYFSETQRNKGNFPGRFSGRQFSNSRSEMNVSTLELGDSALYLCASSLPDPNYGYTFGSGTRLTVV.